The clone carrying this T cell receptor beta chain occurred a few times. What it binds is not known. The data belong to a study of T cell repertoires in aging, cancer and after chemotherapy. Study in general: Donor ages fell into six groups from 30 or younger up to 70 or older. Broader study findings: Compared with age-matched healthy donors, untreated hematological or solid cancer patients showed higher blood TCR clonality. Across the chemotherapy interval, each cancer cohort showed higher median generation probability, suggesting thymic rebound.

This CDR3 is built from 15 residues. Deletions cut 4 bases from V and 5 bases from J, with 18 bases between. Germline loops: CDR1 SGDLS, CDR2 YYNGEE. Peripheral blood genomic DNA, not sorted cells or RNA, was the template. Multiplex touch-down PCR with TRB-A/B primers amplified rearranged V-D-J TRB sequences. In TCRdb, the multiplex PCR reads were re-called with MiXCR into one record per CDR3 protein. The sample holds around 12,000 distinct CDR3 sequences, roughly 26% seen once. This TCR came from a human donor in good health. V and J are TRBV9 and TRBJ2-5; possible D gene TRBD1, 6 bases. Material for sequencing was blood. DNA of the CDR3: TGTGCCAGCAGCACCGAGGGCAGGGGCTTGGAGACCCAGTACTTC. As protein: CASSTEGRGLETQYF.